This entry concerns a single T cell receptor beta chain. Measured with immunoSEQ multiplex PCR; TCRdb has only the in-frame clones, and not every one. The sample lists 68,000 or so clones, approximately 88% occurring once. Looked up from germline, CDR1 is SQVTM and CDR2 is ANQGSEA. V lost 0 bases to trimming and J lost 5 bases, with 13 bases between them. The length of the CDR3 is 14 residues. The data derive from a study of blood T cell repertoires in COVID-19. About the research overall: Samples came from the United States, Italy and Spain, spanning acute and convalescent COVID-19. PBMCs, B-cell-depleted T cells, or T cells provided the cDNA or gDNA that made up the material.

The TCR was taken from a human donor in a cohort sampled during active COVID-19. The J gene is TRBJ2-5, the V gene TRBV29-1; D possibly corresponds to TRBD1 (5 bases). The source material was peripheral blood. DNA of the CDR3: TGCAGCGTTGAAGAGAACACTGGGGCCGAGACCCAGTACTTC. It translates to CSVEENTGAETQYF.